This entry lists 4 T cell receptor beta chains sequenced from one sample in a study of cytomegalovirus exposure and HLA in healthy donors. The PCR used 60 Vbeta and 13 Jbeta primers. The repertoire was sequenced with immunoSEQ multiplex PCR; TCRdb's copy has only in-frame clones and lacks some. The sample has 100,000 to 150,000 clones, around 70% seen once. The source material was PBMCs. All receptors derive from a woman aged 35 to 49 in good health and CMV-seropositive.

This clone was detected many times. The rearrangement links TRBV19 to TRBJ1-1, with D perhaps TRBD1 (5 bases). CDR1 is LNHDA and CDR2 is SQIVND in the germline V gene (reference sequence). V gave up 4 bases and J gave up 1 base, with 7 bases separating them. The CDR3 sequence is 13 residues long. The CDR3 is CASSKGPNTEAFF. DNA of the CDR3: TGTGCCAGTAGTAAGGGGCCGAACACTGAAGCTTTCTTT.

The J gene is TRBJ1-5, the V gene TRBV4-1; 7 bases agree with TRBD1. The J segment lost 0 bases and the V segment lost 2 bases, leaving 10 bases of the junction unmatched. The germline CDR1 and CDR2 sequences are MGHRA and YSYEKL. CDR3 length: 18 amino acids. As DNA, the CDR3 is TGCGCCAGCAGCCAACTTCCGGGACAGCCATATAGCAATCAGCCCCAGCATTTT. It codes for CASSQLPGQPYSNQPQHF.

This chain connects TRBV19 to TRBJ2-3; D is unclear. The CDR3 length is 12 residues. The ends were cut back, 4 bases at V and 4 bases at J, with 6 bases in the middle. From germline, CDR1 is LNHDA and CDR2 SQIVND (reference sequence). In nucleotides, the CDR3 is TGTGCCAGTAGTACGTTAGCAGATACGCAGTATTTT. This codes for CASSTLADTQYF.

This clone was counted only a few times. Only one base separates this from a far larger clonotype, so it likely reflects a read error. The V and J genes are TRBV4-1 and TRBJ2-3; D not certain. Trimming removed 2 bases at V and 4 bases at J, with 16 bases between. In germline, CDR1 is MGHRA, CDR2 YSYEKL. This CDR3 region has 16 residues. CDR3 nucleotides: TGCGCCAGCAGCCAACATCCCGCCGCGGCCGCAGATACGCAGTATTTT. This encodes CASSQHPAAAADTQYF.